Below, 32 T cell receptor beta chains from the same sample are listed, as sequenced in a study of T cell responses to AZD1222 COVID-19 vaccine. Clones were sequenced by immunoSEQ multiplex PCR, and TCRdb holds only the in-frame ones, with some missing. In the table there are roughly 150,000 clones, around 92% of which are singletons. Specimen: peripheral blood, collected 28 days after the second AZD1222 dose. Receptor source: an adult who received the AZD1222 COVID-19 vaccine.

As DNA, the CDR3 is TGTGCCAGCAGCCCCCCCCGGGGTGAGACGAGCACAGATACGCAGTATTTT. Its translation is CASSPPRGETSTDTQYF. V usage is TRBV7-9 and J usage is TRBJ2-3; D may be TRBD2 (5 bases). This CDR3 comprises 17 residues. The V and J ends lost 5 bases and 0 bases respectively, with 18 bases between them. Germline-derived CDR1 and CDR2 are SEHNR and FQNEAQ (reference sequence).

The V gene is TRBV6-6, the J gene TRBJ1-6, with D possibly matching TRBD1 (6 bases). The CDR3 is 13 residues long. CDR1 and CDR2 (germline): MNHNY, SVGAGI (reference sequence). Deletions cut 6 bases from V and 7 bases from J, with 10 bases between. CDR3 region: CASRGGRNSPLHF. The CDR3, as DNA: TGTGCCAGCAGAGGGGGTCGAAATTCACCCCTCCACTTT.

V and J are TRBV21-1 and TRBJ1-2. TRBV21-1 counts as a pseudogene. The CDR3 consists of 9 residues. CDR3 loop: CASMYGYTF. The DNA of the CDR3 is TGTGCCAGCATGTATGGCTACACCTTC.

The CDR3 nucleotides read TGTGCCAGCAGTGAAAGGGCATACACTGAAGCTTTCTTT. This gives the protein CASSERAYTEAFF. The chain employs TRBV6-1 and TRBJ1-1; D is uncertain. The V end lost 2 bases, the J end lost 3 bases, and 7 bases lay between the germline ends. CDR1 and CDR2 (germline): MNHNS, SASEGT. The CDR3 is 13 residues long.

The chain couples TRBV25-1 to TRBJ1-1; D gene unclear. Germline V gene sequence: CDR1 MGHDK, CDR2 SYGVNS. The CDR3 loop spans 13 amino acids. V gave up 6 bases and J gave up 0 bases, with 8 bases separating them. In DNA, the CDR3 is TGTGCCAGCAGGGAGAAGATGAACACTGAAGCTTTCTTT. Translation: CASREKMNTEAFF.

This sequence joins TRBV11-2 and TRBJ2-3, with D perhaps matching TRBD1 (6 bases). The CDR3 sequence is 17 residues long. Germline values: CDR1 SGHAT, CDR2 FQNNGV. The germline V and J ends were trimmed by 0 bases and 0 bases, with 13 bases remaining between them. CDR3 in amino acids: CASSLDRQDQSTDTQYF. DNA for the CDR3: TGTGCCAGCAGCTTAGATCGACAGGACCAGAGCACAGATACGCAGTATTTT. The full variable domain, completed using reference TRBV11-2 and TRBJ2-3, is EAGVAQSPRYKIIEKRQSVAFWCNPISGHATLYWYQQILGQGPKLLIQFQNNGVVDDSQLPKDRFSAERLKGVDSTLKIQPAKLEDSAVYLCASSLDRQDQSTDTQYFGPGTRLTVL.

V gene TRBV6-5 combines with J gene TRBJ2-2; 9 bases map to TRBD2. The CDR3 runs 16 residues. The V gene end was trimmed by 2 bases and the J gene end by 6 bases; junction bases not matched to a gene: 7. Germline CDR1 MNHEY, CDR2 SVGAGI. CDR3 sequence (DNA): TGTGCCAGCAGTTACCCTGCGGGAGGGATTGCCGGGGAGCTGTTTTTT. Translating it yields CASSYPAGGIAGELFF.

This clone appeared once. The genes are TRBV4-1 and TRBJ2-6, with D tentatively TRBD1 (6 bases). This CDR3 spans 17 amino acids. V was trimmed by 1 base and J by 4 bases, leaving 14 bases between them. Germline values: CDR1 MGHRA, CDR2 YSYEKL. The DNA for the CDR3 is TGCGCCAGCAGCCAAGTAAACAGGGTTACAGGGGCCAACGTCCTGACTTTC. Residues: CASSQVNRVTGANVLTF.

Only one count was recorded for this clone. The rearrangement uses TRBV6-6 and TRBJ2-1; D is ambiguous. V lost 0 bases to trimming and J lost 2 bases, with 11 bases between them. Germline loops: CDR1 MNHNY, CDR2 SVGAGI (reference sequence). This CDR3 contains 16 residues. The CDR3 region is CASSYSASGTYNEQFF. CDR3 sequence (DNA): TGTGCCAGCAGTTACTCGGCCAGTGGCACCTACAATGAGCAGTTCTTC.

CDR3 amino acids: CAISPTLQREYGYTF. The CDR3 nucleotides are TGTGCCATCAGCCCGACCCTTCAGCGGGAATATGGCTACACCTTC. The chain employs TRBV10-3 and TRBJ1-2; D not certain. Germline V gene lookup returns CDR1 ENHRY and CDR2 SYGVKD. The CDR3 covers 15 residues. Trimming removed 6 bases from V and 5 bases from J, with 19 bases in between.

The genes are TRBV18 and TRBJ2-2, with 8 bases fitting TRBD1. The CDR3 is made up of 16 amino acids. Trimming cost V 0 bases and J 4 bases; bases outside gene matches: 4. CDR1 is KGHSH and CDR2 is LQKENI in the germline V gene. CDR3 region: CASSPPETGATGELFF. The CDR3 DNA reads as TGTGCCAGCTCACCACCGGAGACAGGGGCCACCGGGGAGCTGTTTTTT.

This chain connects TRBV6-5 to TRBJ2-1; D uncertain. V was shortened by 4 bases and J by 9 bases, with 4 bases between the two germline ends. This CDR3 region has 10 residues. Germline CDR1 is MNHEY and CDR2 is SVGAGI. For the CDR3, the DNA is TGTGCCAGCAGTTTGGGTGAGCAGTTCTTC. Its translation is CASSLGEQFF.

The gene calls are TRBV7-9 and TRBJ1-5; D might be TRBD1 (5 bases). V dropped 5 bases and J dropped 4 bases, with 9 bases sitting between them. The CDR3 runs to 13 residues. Germline CDR1 is SEHNR and CDR2 is FQNEAQ (reference sequence). CDR3 sequence (DNA): TGTGCCAGCAGCACGCAGGGTAATCAGCCCCAGCATTTT. This codes for CASSTQGNQPQHF. Using reference TRBV7-9 and TRBJ1-5 for the parts outside the CDR3, the full variable domain is DTGVSQNPRHKITKRGQNVTFRCDPISEHNRLYWYRQTLGQGPEFLTYFQNEAQLEKSRLLSDRFSAERPKGSFSTLEIQRTEQGDSAMYLCASSTQGNQPQHFGDGTRLSIL.

The chain carries TRBV6-1 and TRBJ2-7; D not resolved. Germline CDR1 is MNHNS and CDR2 is SASEGT. This CDR3 contains 12 residues. V was trimmed by 1 base and J by 3 bases, leaving 4 bases between them. CDR3 sequence (DNA): TGTGCCAGCAGTGAAGGAGACTACGAGCAGTACTTC. Amino acid sequence: CASSEGDYEQYF.

The chain employs TRBV9 and TRBJ1-3; D not certain. The CDR3 loop spans 15 amino acids. With 4 bases removed from V and 7 bases from J, the gap between germline ends came to 18 bases. Germline lookup yields CDR1 SGDLS and CDR2 YYNGEE. CDR3 protein: CASSPRSASSNTIYF. CDR3 bases: TGTGCCAGCAGCCCCCGATCAGCCTCAAGTAACACCATATATTTT.

CDR3 residues: CASSLNRGQNTEAFF. In DNA form, the CDR3 reads TGTGCCAGCAGCCTCAACAGGGGACAGAACACTGAAGCTTTCTTT. V and J are TRBV14 and TRBJ1-1, with TRBD1 matching over 7 bases. J lost 1 base, V lost 4 bases, and 6 bases had no gene match. The CDR3 totals 15 residues. Germline CDR1 is SGHDN and CDR2 is FVKESK.

The V gene is TRBV27, the J gene TRBJ1-1, with D hard to call. The CDR3 has 15 amino acids. Trimming took off 5 bases at V and 0 bases at J, with 13 bases between the two ends. Germline V gene sequence: CDR1 MNHEY, CDR2 SMNVEV (reference sequence). CDR3 protein: CASSASNYLNTEAFF. The CDR3 nucleotides are TGTGCCAGCAGTGCCTCGAACTACCTGAACACTGAAGCTTTCTTT.

This chain joins TRBV20-1 and TRBJ2-3, with no clear D. Germline V CDR1 and CDR2: DFQATT, SNEGSKA (reference sequence). V lost 5 bases and J lost 6, with 6 bases in between. The CDR3 runs 10 residues. CDR3 coding DNA: TGCAGTGCTCATGTTGATACGCAGTATTTT. This gives the protein CSAHVDTQYF.

This clone was recorded only once. The V gene is TRBV18, the J gene TRBJ2-2; 9 bases fit TRBD2. CDR1 KGHSH and CDR2 LQKENI come from the germline V gene. Trimming at V came to 6 bases and at J to 4 bases, leaving 0 bases not matched to a gene. CDR3 length equals 13 residues. The CDR3 protein is CASSGLATGELFF. The CDR3 region has the DNA TGTGCCAGCTCGGGACTAGCCACCGGGGAGCTGTTTTTT.

The count of this clone is one. This chain connects TRBV21-1 to TRBJ1-2; the listed D gene, TRBD1, was not tested against the DNA. TRBV21-1 is tagged as a pseudogene. This CDR3 comprises 17 residues. The CDR3: CASSKPKVYRIDYGYTF. The CDR3 DNA sequence: TGTGCCAGCAGCAAACCTAAGGTCTACAGGATCGACTATGGCTACACCTTC.

The chain carries TRBV5-6 and TRBJ1-3; possibly TRBD1 for D (5 bases). V was cut by 0 bases and J by 2 bases, with 12 bases left in between. This CDR3 has 16 amino acids. Germline V lookup: CDR1 SGHDT, CDR2 YYEEEE. The CDR3 sequence is CASSLAEGSPGNTIYF. CDR3 sequence (DNA): TGTGCCAGCAGCTTGGCCGAGGGGTCCCCTGGAAACACCATATATTTT.

The V call is TRBV30, the J call TRBJ1-2; the D gene is possibly TRBD1 (5 bases). The germline gives CDR1 GTSNPN, CDR2 SVGIG (reference sequence). The length of the CDR3 is 13 residues. V lost 3 bases and J lost 4, with 12 bases in between. CDR3 residues: CAWSSFRAYGYTF. The DNA for the CDR3 is TGTGCCTGGAGCTCTTTCAGGGCCTATGGCTACACCTTC.

The rearrangement joins TRBV5-1 to TRBJ2-7; TRBD2 might be the D (5 bases). The CDR3 loop spans 13 amino acids. The germline CDR1 and CDR2 sequences are SGHRS and YFSETQ. V lost 4 bases, J lost 3 bases, and 11 bases lay in between. CDR3 DNA: TGCGCCAGCAGCAGCGGACTCCTCTACGAGCAGTACTTC. Encoded protein: CASSSGLLYEQYF.

This sequence joins TRBV7-9 and TRBJ1-4; 9 bases fit TRBD1. There are 19 residues in the CDR3. Germline CDR1 reads SEHNR; CDR2 reads FQNEAQ (reference sequence). The ends lost 3 bases at V and 0 bases at J; junction bases unmatched: 11. The CDR3 protein is CASSFPGQGTYATNEKLFF. The DNA for the CDR3 is TGTGCCAGCAGCTTCCCCGGACAGGGGACATATGCAACTAATGAAAAACTGTTTTTT.

This sequence joins TRBV5-1 and TRBJ1-4, with 7 bases matching TRBD1. V gave up 3 bases and J gave up 8 bases; unmatched junction bases: 10. The CDR3 is 15 residues long. In germline, CDR1 is SGHRS, CDR2 YFSETQ. DNA for the CDR3: TGCGCCAGCAGCTCTCCGGAATCAGGGGGGGAAAAACTGTTTTTT. It yields the protein CASSSPESGGEKLFF.

V is TRBV2 and J is TRBJ2-3; tentatively, D is TRBD2 (6 bases). Per the germline V gene, CDR1 is SNHLY and CDR2 is FYNNEI. The length of the CDR3 is 11 residues. V was trimmed by 6 bases and J by 13 bases, leaving 14 bases between them. The CDR3 nucleotides are TGTGCCAGCAGCGACCTGGGACTCAAGTATTTT. Amino acids: CASSDLGLKYF.

Written as DNA, the CDR3 is TGTGCCAGTAGGAACAGGGGAGTTAATTCACCCCTCCACTTT. It yields the protein CASRNRGVNSPLHF. The chain is built from TRBV19 and TRBJ1-6; 7 bases agree with TRBD1. The V and J ends lost 6 bases and 6 bases, in that order; junction bases with no gene match: 5. The CDR3 runs 14 residues. The V gene's germline CDR1 is LNHDA and CDR2 SQIVND (reference sequence).

V gene TRBV14 combines with J gene TRBJ1-3; D unclear. V was clipped by 4 bases and J by 4 bases, with 11 bases between them. Germline CDR1 and CDR2: SGHDN and FVKESK. The CDR3 covers 14 residues. The CDR3 coding sequence is TGTGCCAGCAGCCGTGACTGGATGGGAAACACCATATATTTT. Translation: CASSRDWMGNTIYF.

The chain links TRBV7-9 to TRBJ1-2; TRBD1 aligns across 9 bases. This CDR3 comprises 15 residues. V lost 6 bases and J lost 4; bases outside the gene matches: 9. Germline lookup yields CDR1 SEHNR and CDR2 FQNEAQ (reference sequence). The CDR3 here is CASRTQGARVYGYTF. Here the CDR3 DNA reads TGTGCCAGCAGAACACAGGGGGCCAGAGTCTATGGCTACACCTTC.

The chain combines TRBV11-2 with TRBJ2-7, with 14 bases matching TRBD2. CDR1 is SGHAT and CDR2 is FQNNGV in the germline V gene. V trimming: 3 bases; J trimming: 4 bases; junction bases outside the gene matches: 5. The CDR3 runs 16 residues. CDR3 nucleotides: TGTGCCAGCAGCTTTACCGGGACTAGCGGGAGTTACGAGCAGTACTTC. Translation: CASSFTGTSGSYEQYF. The variable domain in full, completed from reference TRBV11-2 and TRBJ2-7, reads EAGVAQSPRYKIIEKRQSVAFWCNPISGHATLYWYQQILGQGPKLLIQFQNNGVVDDSQLPKDRFSAERLKGVDSTLKIQPAKLEDSAVYLCASSFTGTSGSYEQYFGPGTRLTVT.

The chain recombines TRBV4-1 with TRBJ1-1; possibly TRBD1 for D (6 bases). This CDR3 is 16 amino acids long. CDR1 MGHRA and CDR2 YSYEKL come from the germline V gene. V gave up 4 bases and J gave up 2 bases, with 17 bases separating them. The CDR3 spells CASSPYPRGGNTEAFF. The CDR3 bases are TGCGCCAGCAGCCCCTATCCCAGGGGAGGAAACACTGAAGCTTTCTTT.

A single count supports this clone. The chain carries TRBV4-1 and TRBJ2-6; tentatively, D is TRBD2 (5 bases). This CDR3 region has 16 residues. V lost 3 bases, J lost 0 bases, and 9 bases lay in between. Germline V CDR1 and CDR2: MGHRA, YSYEKL. In nucleotides, the CDR3 is TGCGCCAGCAGCCATCTGGCGGGCTCTGGGGCCAACGTCCTGACTTTC. It is translated as CASSHLAGSGANVLTF.